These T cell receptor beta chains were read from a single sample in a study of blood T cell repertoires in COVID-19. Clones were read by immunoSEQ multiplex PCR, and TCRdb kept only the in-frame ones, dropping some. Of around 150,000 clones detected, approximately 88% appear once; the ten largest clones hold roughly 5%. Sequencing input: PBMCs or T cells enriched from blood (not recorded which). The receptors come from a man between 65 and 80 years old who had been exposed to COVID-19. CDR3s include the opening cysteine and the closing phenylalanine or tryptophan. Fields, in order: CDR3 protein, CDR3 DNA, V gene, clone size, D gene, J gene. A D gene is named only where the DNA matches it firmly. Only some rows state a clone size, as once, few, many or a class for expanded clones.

CASREDRVGGYTF	TGTGCCAGTAGGGAGGACAGGGTCGGTGGCTACACCTTC	TRBV19	-	TRBD1	TRBJ1-2
CASSQGPSDTEAFF	TGCGCCAGCAGCCAAGGCCCCAGCGACACTGAAGCTTTCTTT	TRBV4-1	-	-	TRBJ1-1
CASSTGQGGYEQYF	TGTGCCAGCAGCACCGGACAGGGGGGATACGAGCAGTACTTC	TRBV11-2	few	TRBD1	TRBJ2-7
CASSTRGQAYEQYF	TGCGCCAGCAGCACCAGGGGACAGGCCTACGAGCAGTACTTC	TRBV5-1	-	TRBD1	TRBJ2-7
CASSLAGSGPFNEQFF	TGTGCCAGCAGCTTAGCAGGTAGCGGGCCTTTCAATGAGCAGTTCTTC	TRBV7-2	once	TRBD2	TRBJ2-1
CASSPSGTAYGYTF	TGTGCCAGCAGCCCCTCCGGGACAGCCTATGGCTACACCTTC	TRBV9	-	TRBD1	TRBJ1-2
CASGVAGGDSISTDTQYF	TGTGCTAGTGGCGTAGCGGGGGGCGATTCTATTAGCACAGATACGCAGTATTTT	TRBV12-5	few	TRBD2	TRBJ2-3
CASSLRLPSGRTDTQYF	TGTGCCAGCAGCTTACGACTGCCGAGCGGGAGGACAGATACGCAGTATTTT	TRBV7-6	-	TRBD2	TRBJ2-3
CASSPVAAYNEQFF	TGCGCCAGCAGCCCCGTAGCGGCCTACAATGAGCAGTTCTTC	TRBV5-1	-	-	TRBJ2-1
CASSLGDRYGYTF	TGTGCCAGCAGCCTGGGGGACAGATATGGCTACACCTTC	TRBV12-3/TRBV12-4	-	TRBD1	TRBJ1-2
CAWTLTGNEQYF	TGTGCCTGGACCTTGACAGGGAACGAGCAGTACTTC	TRBV30	-	TRBD1	TRBJ2-7
CASSGRDSSYNEQFF	TGTGCCAGCAGCGGCCGGGACAGCTCCTACAATGAGCAGTTCTTC	TRBV9	-	TRBD1	TRBJ2-1
CASSLDRAGEQYF	TGTGCCAGCAGCTTAGACAGGGCCGGCGAGCAGTACTTC	TRBV11-2	-	-	TRBJ2-7
CASSEYLTGGEQYF	TGTGCCAGCAGTGAATATCTCACAGGGGGCGAGCAGTACTTC	TRBV25-1	-	TRBD1	TRBJ2-7
CASSYSAGNYEQYF	TGTGCCAGCAGCTATTCGGCGGGGAACTACGAGCAGTACTTC	TRBV7-9	-	-	TRBJ2-7
CASSSGGYYGYTF	TGTGCCAGCAGCTCCGGGGGGTACTATGGCTACACCTTC	TRBV3-1/TRBV3-2	-	-	TRBJ1-2
CASKVMVGDRGDNQPQHF	TGTGCCAGCAAGGTCATGGTGGGGGACAGGGGGGACAATCAGCCCCAGCATTTT	TRBV19	-	TRBD1	TRBJ1-5
CASSSVTGGGLYEQYF	TGTGCCAGCAGCTCGGTTACTGGCGGGGGGCTCTACGAGCAGTACTTC	TRBV7-8	-	TRBD2	TRBJ2-7
CASSGQLKDEKLFF	TGTGCCAGCAGTGGACAGCTTAAAGATGAAAAACTGTTTTTT	TRBV2	-	-	TRBJ1-4
CASSLGTGETEAFF	TGTGCCAGCAGCTTAGGGACAGGAGAAACTGAAGCTTTCTTT	TRBV7-9	-	TRBD1	TRBJ1-1
CASTVTGGPLYNEQFF	TGTGCCAGCACCGTGACAGGGGGACCTCTCTACAATGAGCAGTTCTTC	TRBV5-4	-	TRBD1	TRBJ2-1